The TCR beta chain described here comes from a study of blood T cell repertoires in COVID-19. Study background: Sites across the United States, Italy and Spain contributed samples from acute and convalescent COVID-19.

The CDR3 is 16 residues long. Trimming pared 1 base from V and 0 bases from J, leaving 11 bases between. Germline V gene data show CDR1 as LNHDA and CDR2 as SQIVND (reference sequence). In the original analysis: Scientists estimated how many nucleated cells there were by amplifying reference gene primers. Produced via immunoSEQ multiplex PCR; TCRdb's table is partial and in-frame only. V and J calls and clone size are copied from that table; D and trimming were computed from the DNA. The data hold 250,000 or so clones, with approximately 86% observed a single time. The clonotype comes from a middle-aged man with active or convalescent COVID-19. V and J are TRBV19 and TRBJ2-3; D may be TRBD2 (6 bases). Sequences were obtained from peripheral blood. The CDR3: CASSIGRGTSTDTQYF. CDR3 coding DNA: TGTGCCAGTAGTATAGGACGAGGGACTAGCACAGATACGCAGTATTTT.